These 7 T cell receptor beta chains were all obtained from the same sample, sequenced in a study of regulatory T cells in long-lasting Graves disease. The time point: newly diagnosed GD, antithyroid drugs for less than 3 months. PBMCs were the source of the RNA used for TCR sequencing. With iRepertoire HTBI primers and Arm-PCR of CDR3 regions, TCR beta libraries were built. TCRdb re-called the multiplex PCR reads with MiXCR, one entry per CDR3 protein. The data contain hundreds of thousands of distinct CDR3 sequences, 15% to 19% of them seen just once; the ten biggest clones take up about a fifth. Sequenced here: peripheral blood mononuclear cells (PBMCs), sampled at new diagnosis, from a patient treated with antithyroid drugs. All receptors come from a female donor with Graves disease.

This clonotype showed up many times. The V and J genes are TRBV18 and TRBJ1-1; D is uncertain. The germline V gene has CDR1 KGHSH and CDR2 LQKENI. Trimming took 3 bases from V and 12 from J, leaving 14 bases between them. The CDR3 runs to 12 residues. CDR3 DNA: TGTGCCAGCTCACCCGAGCAGACCGGGACTTTCTTT. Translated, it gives CASSPEQTGTFF.

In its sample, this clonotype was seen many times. CDR3 bases: TGTGCCAGCAGTTTAGGGACAGGGGACAATCAGCCCCAGCATTTT. Encoded protein: CASSLGTGDNQPQHF. The chain combines TRBV28 with TRBJ1-5; 10 bases align to TRBD1. V dropped 2 bases and J dropped 3; count of bases not matched to a gene: 1. Germline V CDR1 and CDR2: MDHEN, SYDVKM. The CDR3 extends over 15 amino acids.

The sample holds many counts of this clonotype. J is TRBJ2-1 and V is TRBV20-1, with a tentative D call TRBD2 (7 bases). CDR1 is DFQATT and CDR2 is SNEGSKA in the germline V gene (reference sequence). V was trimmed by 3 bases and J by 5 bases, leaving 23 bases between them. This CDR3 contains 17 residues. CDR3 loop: CSASEEIMGGPHNEQFF. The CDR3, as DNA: TGCAGTGCTAGCGAAGAAATAATGGGGGGGCCTCACAATGAGCAGTTCTTC.

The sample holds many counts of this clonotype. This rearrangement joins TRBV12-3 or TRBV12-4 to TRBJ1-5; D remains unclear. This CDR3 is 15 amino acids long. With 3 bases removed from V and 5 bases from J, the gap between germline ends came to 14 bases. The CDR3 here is CASSLGDQPHQPQHF. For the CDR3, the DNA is TGTGCCAGCAGTTTGGGTGACCAACCTCATCAGCCCCAGCATTTT.

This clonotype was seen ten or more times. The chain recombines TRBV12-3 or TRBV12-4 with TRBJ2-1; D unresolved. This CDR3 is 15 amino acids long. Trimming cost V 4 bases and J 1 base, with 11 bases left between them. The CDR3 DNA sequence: TGTGCCAGCAGTTCTCCCGTGGGGTCCTACAATGAGCAGTTCTTC. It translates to CASSSPVGSYNEQFF.

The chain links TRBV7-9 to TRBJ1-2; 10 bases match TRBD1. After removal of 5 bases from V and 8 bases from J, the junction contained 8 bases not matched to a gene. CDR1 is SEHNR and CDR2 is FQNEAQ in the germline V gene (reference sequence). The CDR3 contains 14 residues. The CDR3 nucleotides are TGTGCCAGCAGCCCGCGGACAGGGGGTCGAGGCTACACCTTC. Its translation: CASSPRTGGRGYTF.

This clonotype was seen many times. The DNA for the CDR3 is TGTGCCAGCAGCCAGGGTATGGGTAATGAAAAACTGTTTTTT. It translates to CASSQGMGNEKLFF. The V call is TRBV3-1, the J call TRBJ1-4; no definite D call. Germline V gene sequence: CDR1 LGHDT, CDR2 YNNKEL (reference sequence). The CDR3 extends over 14 amino acids. V lost 3 bases and J lost 4, with 9 bases in between.